Below, one T cell receptor (beta chain) is given with its context. The data were obtained in a study of T-cell reconstitution after alpha-beta-depleted transplantation in children. The TCRbeta library incorporated unique molecular identifiers. In TCRdb, the PCR reads were re-called with MiXCR into one record per CDR3 protein. Of about a million distinct CDR3 sequences listed, 25% to 30% were seen once; the top ten hold roughly 30%. The CDR3 has 16 amino acids. The germline V gene has CDR1 SGHRS and CDR2 YFSETQ. V lost 0 bases and J lost 5; bases outside the gene matches: 9. The sequence derives from a boy under three years old who had a stem cell transplant for SCID, so the T cells may come from the graft donor. This chain links TRBV5-1 with TRBJ2-7; 9 nucleotides agree with TRBD1. The sample in question was PBMCs, mostly from graft donor cells, obtained 360 days after TCRalphabeta/CD19-depleted stem cell transplant. This CDR3 is CASSLAGGTGINEQYF. CDR3 DNA sequence: TGCGCCAGCAGCTTGGCCGGCGGGACAGGGATCAACGAGCAGTACTTC.